A selection of T cell receptor beta chains follows, all from one sample in a study of quantifying T cell responses using KT2 cells. TCRdb called the UMI-ligation and nested PCR reads again in MiXCR, with one record for every CDR3 protein. The table includes about 33,000 distinct CDR3 sequences, 10% to 13% detected once. Sequenced sample: PBMCs spiked with cells of the T cell clone KT2. The origin of the receptors is a human donor. CDR3s include the opening cysteine and the closing phenylalanine or tryptophan. Each record gives: V gene, D gene, J gene, clone size, CDR3 protein, CDR3 DNA. The D gene is left open where the match is weak. Size values are once, few and many counts, or a class for expanded clones, and some rows have none.

v_call: TRBV6-2/TRBV6-3
d_call: -
j_call: TRBJ2-1
clone_size: -
cdr3_aa: CASNGVNTWNEQFF
cdr3_nt: TGTGCCAGCAATGGAGTTAACACGTGGAATGAGCAGTTCTTC

v_call: TRBV5-1
d_call: TRBD2
j_call: TRBJ2-1
clone_size: many
cdr3_aa: CASKMRLVGLEIVNEQFF
cdr3_nt: TGCGCCAGCAAAATGCGTTTGGTGGGACTAGAAATAGTGAATGAGCAGTTCTTC

v_call: TRBV20-1
d_call: -
j_call: TRBJ2-5
clone_size: few
cdr3_aa: CSARIPGGLRETQYF
cdr3_nt: TGCAGTGCTAGAATCCCAGGTGGACTACGGGAGACCCAGTACTTC

v_call: TRBV3-1
d_call: -
j_call: TRBJ2-1
clone_size: -
cdr3_aa: CASSQGWSSYEQFF
cdr3_nt: TGTGCCAGCAGCCAAGGTTGGAGCAGCTATGAGCAGTTCTTC

v_call: TRBV4-2
d_call: -
j_call: TRBJ2-1
clone_size: many
cdr3_aa: CASSQRREQFF
cdr3_nt: TGTGCCAGCAGCCAAAGGCGGGAGCAGTTCTTC

v_call: TRBV29-1
d_call: -
j_call: TRBJ2-1
clone_size: -
cdr3_aa: CSVRPGISTEQFF
cdr3_nt: TGCAGCGTTAGGCCTGGAATAAGCACTGAGCAGTTCTTC

v_call: TRBV10-3
d_call: -
j_call: TRBJ2-7
clone_size: -
cdr3_aa: CAISDYGRTYEQYF
cdr3_nt: TGTGCCATCAGTGATTACGGCAGAACCTACGAGCAGTACTTC

v_call: TRBV7-2
d_call: -
j_call: TRBJ1-6
clone_size: few
cdr3_aa: CASSLGGTNNSPLHF
cdr3_nt: TGTGCCAGCAGCTTAGGGGGGACAAATAATTCACCCCTCCACTTT

v_call: TRBV20-1
d_call: -
j_call: TRBJ2-3
clone_size: many
cdr3_aa: CSARGGQIRDTQYF
cdr3_nt: TGCAGTGCTAGGGGGGGACAAATAAGGGATACGCAGTATTTT

v_call: TRBV15
d_call: -
j_call: TRBJ2-6
clone_size: many
cdr3_aa: CATSRDQGTGANVLTF
cdr3_nt: TGTGCCACCAGCAGAGATCAGGGGACTGGGGCCAACGTCCTGACTTTC

v_call: TRBV7-2
d_call: -
j_call: TRBJ1-6
clone_size: -
cdr3_aa: CASSLGSSNSPLHF
cdr3_nt: TGTGCCAGCAGCTTAGGCAGTTCTAATTCACCCCTCCACTTT

v_call: TRBV6-5
d_call: TRBD1
j_call: TRBJ2-7
clone_size: -
cdr3_aa: CASSYRTGGSYEQYF
cdr3_nt: TGTGCCAGCAGTTACCGGACAGGGGGCTCCTACGAGCAGTACTTC

v_call: TRBV12-3/TRBV12-4
d_call: TRBD2
j_call: TRBJ2-7
clone_size: many
cdr3_aa: CASSPVAGALYEQYF
cdr3_nt: TGTGCCAGCAGCCCCGTAGCGGGAGCGCTCTACGAGCAGTACTTC

v_call: TRBV7-8
d_call: -
j_call: TRBJ2-1
clone_size: -
cdr3_aa: CASRYSGSTTLNEQFF
cdr3_nt: TGTGCCAGCCGGTACTCCGGCAGCACTACCCTCAATGAGCAGTTCTTC

v_call: TRBV30
d_call: TRBD1
j_call: TRBJ1-5
clone_size: -
cdr3_aa: CAWRGGTEKSNQPQHF
cdr3_nt: TGTGCCTGGAGGGGCGGGACAGAAAAGAGCAATCAGCCCCAGCATTTT

v_call: TRBV6-1
d_call: -
j_call: TRBJ2-5
clone_size: -
cdr3_aa: CASSKSETQYF
cdr3_nt: TGTGCCAGCAGTAAAAGCGAGACCCAGTACTTC

v_call: TRBV29-1
d_call: -
j_call: TRBJ1-1
clone_size: many
cdr3_aa: CSVSRDTGLRAFF
cdr3_nt: TGCAGCGTTTCCCGGGACACGGGTTTGCGGGCTTTCTTT

v_call: TRBV6-2/TRBV6-3
d_call: TRBD1
j_call: TRBJ2-3
clone_size: -
cdr3_aa: CASLDRGPDTQYF
cdr3_nt: TGTGCCAGTCTGGACAGGGGGCCAGATACGCAGTATTTT

v_call: TRBV18
d_call: -
j_call: TRBJ1-1
clone_size: -
cdr3_aa: CASSPQSVAGKMTEAFF
cdr3_nt: TGTGCCAGCTCACCACAATCTGTGGCAGGGAAAATGACTGAAGCTTTCTTT

v_call: TRBV2
d_call: TRBD1
j_call: TRBJ1-6
clone_size: many
cdr3_aa: CASRGDRGYSPLHF
cdr3_nt: TGTGCCAGCAGGGGGGACAGGGGTTATTCACCCCTCCACTTT

v_call: TRBV20-1
d_call: -
j_call: TRBJ2-4
clone_size: few
cdr3_aa: CSAAPLGNIQYF
cdr3_nt: TGCAGTGCTGCACCTTTAGGGAACATTCAGTACTTC

v_call: TRBV7-2
d_call: TRBD1
j_call: TRBJ1-2
clone_size: -
cdr3_aa: CASSARQGSNYGYTF
cdr3_nt: TGTGCCAGCAGCGCAAGACAGGGTTCTAACTATGGCTACACCTTC

v_call: TRBV4-2
d_call: -
j_call: TRBJ2-7
clone_size: many
cdr3_aa: CASSQERMGYEQYF
cdr3_nt: TGTGCCAGCAGCCAAGAGAGGATGGGCTACGAGCAGTACTTC

v_call: TRBV20-1
d_call: TRBD2
j_call: TRBJ2-7
clone_size: many
cdr3_aa: CSSSTQREAGEQYF
cdr3_nt: TGCAGTTCCTCCACTCAGCGGGAAGCAGGCGAGCAGTACTTC

v_call: TRBV29-1
d_call: -
j_call: TRBJ2-1
clone_size: many
cdr3_aa: CSGGQTAGNEQFF
cdr3_nt: TGCAGCGGGGGACAAACGGCAGGAAATGAGCAGTTCTTC

v_call: TRBV9
d_call: TRBD1
j_call: TRBJ2-6
clone_size: -
cdr3_aa: CASSVGTGGASGANVLTF
cdr3_nt: TGTGCCAGCAGCGTCGGGACAGGGGGCGCGTCCGGGGCCAACGTCCTGACTTTC

v_call: TRBV25-1
d_call: TRBD1
j_call: TRBJ2-7
clone_size: many
cdr3_aa: CASSEAGTGSYEQYF
cdr3_nt: TGTGCCAGCAGTGAGGCCGGGACAGGGTCCTACGAGCAGTACTTC